Each of the 13 T cell receptor beta chains below was sequenced from the same sample in a study of molecular identifiers for immune sequencing clone quantification. TCRdb reprocessed the PCR reads via MiXCR and lists one record per CDR3 protein. The table shows some 96,000 distinct CDR3 sequences, with roughly a quarter occurring only once. Sequencing was carried out using naive CD8+ T cells from blood, with Jurkat cell RNA spiked in. Indicated subset: FACS-sorted CD8+CD4-CCR7+CD45RA+ naive T cells. These receptors were taken from a human donor in good health. Some libraries in this study had Jurkat cell RNA spiked in.

This clonotype showed up just a few times. This chain joins TRBV6-5 and TRBJ2-1, with TRBD2 matching over 9 bases. Germline CDR1 MNHEY, CDR2 SVGAGI. This CDR3 comprises 18 residues. V lost 4 bases, J lost 2 bases, and 12 bases stayed unmatched. This CDR3 reads CASSSGGLAGGAYNEQFF. Here the CDR3 DNA reads TGTGCCAGCAGTTCGGGGGGCCTGGCGGGAGGGGCCTACAATGAGCAGTTCTTC.

This clonotype came up many times. The J gene is TRBJ2-1, the V gene TRBV4-3; TRBD2 might be the D (5 bases). V was shortened by 0 bases and J by 0 bases, with 6 bases between the two germline ends. The CDR3 is made up of 15 amino acids. Germline CDR1 and CDR2: LGHNA and YSLEER. CDR3 nucleotide sequence: TGCGCCAGCAGCCAAGATGAGGGCTCCTACAATGAGCAGTTCTTC. Translated: CASSQDEGSYNEQFF.

In its sample, this clonotype was seen many times. J is TRBJ2-2 and V is TRBV12-5; possibly TRBD1 for D (6 bases). Between the trimmed V and J ends, which lost 3 bases and 6 bases, there was a span of 17 bases. In germline, CDR1 is LGHNT, CDR2 FRNRAP. The CDR3 has 16 residues. The chain's CDR3 is CASGFLAGTLAGELFF. CDR3 sequence (DNA): TGTGCTAGTGGTTTCCTGGCCGGGACATTAGCCGGGGAGCTGTTTTTT.

This clonotype has ten or more counts. The J gene is TRBJ2-3, the V gene TRBV12-3 or TRBV12-4; D is undetermined. Trimming left V 5 bases short and J 1 base short, with 10 bases between. The CDR3 covers 14 residues. This CDR3 is CASSPLLRTDTQYF. The DNA of the CDR3 is TGTGCCAGCAGTCCCCTGCTTCGCACAGATACGCAGTATTTT.

At least ten counts were recorded for this clonotype. This rearrangement joins TRBV6-5 to TRBJ2-7; D uncertain. This CDR3 region has 17 residues. V was cut by 5 bases and J by 2 bases, with 22 bases left in between. CDR1 is MNHEY, CDR2 SVGAGI, per germline. DNA of the CDR3: TGTGCCAGCAGTATAAACCGGCCAGCAGAAAAAACCTACGAGCAGTACTTC. This encodes CASSINRPAEKTYEQYF.

Many counts were recorded for this clonotype. The V gene is TRBV7-2, the J gene TRBJ2-7; tentatively, D is TRBD1 (6 bases). The V end was cut by 5 bases, the J end by 3 bases, with 14 bases between. The CDR3 runs to 14 residues. Germline V lookup: CDR1 SGHTA, CDR2 FQGNSA. The CDR3 DNA is TGTGCCAGCAGCACTCACAGGGCAGACTACGAGCAGTACTTC. This encodes CASSTHRADYEQYF.

This clonotype was detected a few times. V and J are TRBV9 and TRBJ1-6; no clear D. The CDR3 has 14 residues. The ends were cut back, 3 bases at V and 8 bases at J, with 12 bases in the middle. Germline assignment: CDR1 SGDLS and CDR2 YYNGEE. The CDR3 nucleotides are TGTGCCAGCAGCGCAGAGTTCAGTGATTCACCCCTCCACTTT. Translation gives CASSAEFSDSPLHF.

A note on this clonotype: A much more abundant neighbour one base away suggests this may be a read error. J is TRBJ2-3 and V is TRBV4-1; the D gene is possibly TRBD2 (6 bases). Germline assignment: CDR1 MGHRA and CDR2 YSYEKL. The CDR3 is made up of 15 amino acids. This chain's CDR3 is CASSQDITSRDTQYF. The DNA for the CDR3 is TGCGCCAGCAGCCAAGATATAACTAGCAGAGATACGCAGTATTTT.

This chain links TRBV4-3 with TRBJ2-1; 11 bases align to TRBD2. Germline assignment: CDR1 LGHNA and CDR2 YSLEER. This CDR3 has 17 amino acids. V dropped 0 bases and J dropped 7; count of bases not matched to a gene: 8. CDR3 sequence (DNA): TGCGCCAGCAGCCAAGATGGAGATCTAGCGGGAGGTAATGAGCAGTTCTTC. It is translated as CASSQDGDLAGGNEQFF.

This clonotype was detected many times. The chain employs TRBV12-3 or TRBV12-4 and TRBJ2-4; possibly TRBD1 for D (5 bases). Between the trimmed V and J ends, which lost 5 bases and 0 bases, there was a span of 11 bases. This CDR3 region has 15 residues. DNA for the CDR3: TGTGCCAGCAGTCCCCAGGGCCTAGCCAAAAACATTCAGTACTTC. Translation gives CASSPQGLAKNIQYF.

Note on this clonotype: A much bigger clone sits one base away, suggesting this may be a read error. The V and J genes are TRBV6-2 or TRBV6-3 and TRBJ1-1; D is perhaps TRBD1 (6 bases). V lost 3 bases and J 5 bases, leaving 13 bases between the germline ends. The length of the CDR3 is 14 residues. From germline, CDR1 is MNHEY and CDR2 SVGEGT. CDR3: CASSYQGRWTEAFF. The CDR3 DNA sequence: TGTGCCAGCAGTTATCAGGGGAGGTGGACTGAAGCTTTCTTT.

At least ten counts were recorded for this clonotype. The chain recombines TRBV9 with TRBJ2-7; 7 positions agree with TRBD1. Germline CDR1 and CDR2: SGDLS and YYNGEE. CDR3 length: 15 residues. Trimming cost V 0 bases and J 5 bases; bases outside gene matches: 8. Written as DNA, the CDR3 is TGTGCCAGCAGCGTAGGGGAGCAGGGGGTCCACGAGCAGTACTTC. It is translated as CASSVGEQGVHEQYF.

J is TRBJ2-1 and V is TRBV19; 9 bases agree with TRBD2. V was clipped by 3 bases and J by 0 bases; unmatched bases: 3. The CDR3 sequence is 16 residues long. Germline CDR1 is LNHDA and CDR2 is SQIVND (reference sequence). CDR3 DNA: TGTGCCAGTAGTATTTCAGCGGGAGGCTCCTACAATGAGCAGTTCTTC. Protein: CASSISAGGSYNEQFF.